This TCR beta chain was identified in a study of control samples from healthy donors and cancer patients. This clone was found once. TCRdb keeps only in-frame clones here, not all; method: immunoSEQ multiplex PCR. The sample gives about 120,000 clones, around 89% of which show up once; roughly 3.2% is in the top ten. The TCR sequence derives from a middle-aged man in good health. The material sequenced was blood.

Here the CDR3 reads CASSLDRGQGYTQYF. The CDR3 DNA sequence: TGCGCCAGCAGCTTGGACAGGGGGCAAGGGTATACGCAGTATTTT. V is TRBV5-1 and J is TRBJ2-3; the match to TRBD1 covers 9 bases. Unmatched junction bases numbered 6, after V lost 0 bases and J lost 7 bases. The germline V gene encodes CDR1 SGHRS and CDR2 YFSETQ. CDR3 length equals 15 residues.